These 6 T cell receptor beta chains were all obtained from the same sample, sequenced in a study of blood T cell repertoires in COVID-19. Sequencing used immunoSEQ multiplex PCR; TCRdb keeps in-frame clones, though not all of them. The data hold under 300,000 clones, with roughly 90% observed a single time. The material sequenced was peripheral blood. The receptors derive from a young woman with COVID-19, enrolled during active disease.

The rearrangement uses TRBV11-2 and TRBJ1-2, with 7 bases matching TRBD1. CDR3 length: 14 amino acids. With V trimmed by 5 bases and J by 4 bases, 7 bases remained unmatched. Germline V gene data show CDR1 as SGHAT and CDR2 as FQNNGV. The CDR3 spells CASSPLTGSYGYTF. For the CDR3, the DNA is TGTGCCAGCAGCCCCCTGACAGGGAGCTATGGCTACACCTTC.

This chain links TRBV6-6 with TRBJ2-2, with 8 bases lining up with TRBD1. There are 15 residues in the CDR3. V gave up 6 bases and J gave up 4 bases; unmatched junction bases: 7. Looked up from germline, CDR1 is MNHNY and CDR2 is SVGAGI (reference sequence). CDR3 nucleotides: TGTGCCAGCAGAAAACAGGGGGACGGCACCGGGGAGCTGTTTTTT. Its translation: CASRKQGDGTGELFF.

This sequence joins TRBV18 and TRBJ2-1; 12 nucleotides line up with TRBD1. This CDR3 contains 15 residues. Germline assignment: CDR1 KGHSH and CDR2 LQKENI. V shed 5 bases and J 8 bases; nucleotides not matched to a gene: 7. In DNA, the CDR3 is TGTGCCAGCTCAACCGGGACAGGGGGCATGGATGAGCAGTTCTTC. Amino acids: CASSTGTGGMDEQFF.

The chain couples TRBV5-1 to TRBJ1-4; D not certain. CDR3 size: 14 residues. The V and J ends lost 2 bases and 6 bases respectively, with 11 bases between them. Germline CDR1 and CDR2: SGHRS and YFSETQ. CDR3 protein: CASSFSDIYEKLFF. The CDR3 DNA reads TGCGCCAGCAGCTTTTCAGATATTTATGAAAAACTGTTTTTT.

The rearrangement joins TRBV2 to TRBJ2-5; D possibly corresponds to TRBD1 (6 bases). From germline, CDR1 is SNHLY and CDR2 FYNNEI. Trimming removed 6 bases from V and 3 bases from J, with 14 bases in between. The CDR3 is made up of 14 amino acids. For the CDR3, the DNA is TGTGCCAGCAGGCACCGGGACAAGAAAGAGACCCAGTACTTC. It codes for CASRHRDKKETQYF.

A note on this clone: At one end, the junction sequence differs from germline, possibly due to a read error. The chain carries TRBV6-4 and TRBJ2-1; D is unclear. This CDR3 has 12 residues. The germline V gene encodes CDR1 MRHNA and CDR2 SNTAGT. The CDR3 protein is CASSGRLSLRIF. The CDR3, as DNA: TGTGCCAGCAGTGGCCGACTTTCGCTTCGTATCTTC.